Listed here are 21 T cell receptor beta chains from one sample, sequenced in a study of cytomegalovirus exposure and HLA in healthy donors. Both 60 Vbeta primers and 13 Jbeta primers went into the PCR. Sequenced by immunoSEQ multiplex PCR; TCRdb stores in-frame clones only, minus some. The sample includes about 260,000 clones, around four fifths of them seen just once. Sequences were obtained from PBMCs. The source is a woman in her 40s in good health and CMV-seropositive.

The rearrangement uses TRBV20-1 and TRBJ2-7; tentatively, D is TRBD1 (5 bases). Trimming pared 4 bases from V and 2 bases from J, leaving 6 bases between. The CDR3 contains 11 residues. The germline V gene encodes CDR1 DFQATT and CDR2 SNEGSKA (reference sequence). The CDR3 sequence: CSAIRAYEQYF. The CDR3 DNA reads as TGCAGTGCTATCAGGGCCTACGAGCAGTACTTC.

The chain is built from TRBV5-4 and TRBJ2-3, with D possibly being TRBD2 (5 bases). Between the trimmed V and J ends, which lost 0 bases and 0 bases, there was a span of 8 bases. The CDR3 is 15 residues long. Germline lookup yields CDR1 SGHNT and CDR2 YYREEE (reference sequence). CDR3 nucleotides: TGTGCCAGCAGCTTGGGGGGAGCGAGCACAGATACGCAGTATTTT. Residues: CASSLGGASTDTQYF. Supplemented by reference TRBV5-4 and TRBJ2-3, the full variable domain reads ETGVTQSPTHLIKTRGQQVTLRCSSQSGHNTVSWYQQALGQGPQFIFQYYREEENGRGNFPPRFSGLQFPNYSSELNVNALELDDSALYLCASSLGGASTDTQYFGPGTRLTVL.

The rearrangement joins TRBV2 to TRBJ1-2; 10 nucleotides match TRBD1. J lost 7 bases, V lost 6 bases, and 8 bases had no gene match. Germline values: CDR1 SNHLY, CDR2 FYNNEI. CDR3 size: 14 residues. The CDR3 DNA reads as TGTGCCAGCAGCCCGACAGGGGGCAGCGGTGGCTACACCTTC. It translates to CASSPTGGSGGYTF. Drawing the rest from reference TRBV2 and TRBJ1-2, the complete variable domain is EPEVTQTPSHQVTQMGQEVILRCVPISNHLYFYWYRQILGQKVEFLVSFYNNEISEKSEIFDDQFSVERPDGSNFTLKIRSTKLEDSAMYFCASSPTGGSGGYTFGSGTRLTVV.

CDR3 nucleotide sequence: TGTGCCAGCAGCCAAGAGACATGGACTAGCGGGAGAAAGGACAATGAGCAGTTCTTC. It translates to CASSQETWTSGRKDNEQFF. The gene calls are TRBV4-2 and TRBJ2-1; 13 bases are shared with TRBD2. Germline loops: CDR1 LGHNA, CDR2 YNFKEQ. CDR3 size: 19 residues. J lost 5 bases, V lost 0 bases, and 10 bases had no gene match.

This chain links TRBV9 with TRBJ2-5; D may be TRBD1 (5 bases). The CDR3 covers 17 residues. The V end lost 0 bases, the J end lost 2 bases, and 17 bases lay between the germline ends. Looked up from germline, CDR1 is SGDLS and CDR2 is YYNGEE. DNA of the CDR3: TGTGCCAGCAGCGTAGCTACAGGTGTCAGGGTTCAAGAGACCCAGTACTTC. This encodes CASSVATGVRVQETQYF.

V and J are TRBV6-1 and TRBJ1-1, with TRBD1 as a possible D gene (6 bases). CDR3 length: 15 residues. Trimming removed 4 bases from V and 0 bases from J, with 12 bases in between. Germline lookup yields CDR1 MNHNS and CDR2 SASEGT. The CDR3 DNA reads TGTGCCAGCAGTGTGGAGGGGGGGATGAACACTGAAGCTTTCTTT. It translates to CASSVEGGMNTEAFF.

The V gene is TRBV7-3, the J gene TRBJ2-6; a weak D match, TRBD1 (5 bases). The germline CDR1 and CDR2 sequences are SGHTA and FQGTGA. V shed 5 bases and J shed 3 bases, with 14 bases lying between them. The CDR3 sequence is 16 residues long. CDR3 residues: CASSRALDSGANVLTF. The CDR3 region has the DNA TGTGCCAGCAGCAGAGCCCTTGACAGTGGGGCCAACGTCCTGACTTTC.

The chain has TRBV28 and TRBJ1-2, with TRBD1 as a possible D gene (5 bases). With 6 bases removed from V and 9 bases from J, the gap between germline ends came to 14 bases. The CDR3 consists of 12 residues. Germline lookup yields CDR1 MDHEN and CDR2 SYDVKM. CDR3 nucleotide sequence: TGTGCCAGCAGGACGCAGGGTGATCGCTACACCTTC. This codes for CASRTQGDRYTF.

V is TRBV5-6 and J is TRBJ2-1, with 8 positions matching TRBD2. This CDR3 is built from 15 residues. Unmatched junction bases numbered 0, after V lost 0 bases and J lost 1 base. Germline V gene lookup returns CDR1 SGHDT and CDR2 YYEEEE. The CDR3 region has the DNA TGTGCCAGCAGCTTGGTAGCGGGGTCCTACAATGAGCAGTTCTTC. This translates into CASSLVAGSYNEQFF.

This clone was seen a handful of times. CDR3 loop: CASSQNGQGLETQYF. The CDR3, as DNA: TGCGCCAGCAGTCAAAACGGGCAGGGATTAGAGACCCAGTACTTC. The chain carries TRBV23-1 and TRBJ2-5; TRBD1 might be the D (5 bases). TRBV23-1 is an open reading frame whose function is uncertain. Trimming stripped 2 bases from V and 4 bases from J, with 14 bases between. The CDR3 is made up of 15 amino acids.

The rearrangement links TRBV28 to TRBJ1-1; 8 bases agree with TRBD1. The CDR3 sequence is 16 residues long. V was clipped by 0 bases and J by 0 bases; unmatched bases: 3. Germline V gene lookup returns CDR1 MDHEN and CDR2 SYDVKM. The CDR3 DNA sequence: TGTGCCAGCAGTTTATGGGCAGGGGGCATGAACACTGAAGCTTTCTTT. Translating gives CASSLWAGGMNTEAFF.

The chain is built from TRBV7-2 and TRBJ2-2, with TRBD2 matching over 7 bases. The CDR3 has 16 residues. Losses at the gene ends were 6 bases for V and 3 bases for J; bases not matched to a gene: 10. The germline V gene has CDR1 SGHTA and CDR2 FQGNSA. CDR3 nucleotide sequence: TGTGCCAGCAGTCAACAAGCGGGAACACACACCGGGGAGCTGTTTTTT. It translates to CASSQQAGTHTGELFF.

This clone was recorded only once. The chain joins TRBV7-2 to TRBJ2-7; D possibly corresponds to TRBD1 (5 bases). This CDR3 comprises 11 residues. Germline loops: CDR1 SGHTA, CDR2 FQGNSA. Trimming took 1 base from V and 11 from J, leaving 9 bases between them. CDR3 sequence (DNA): TGTGCCAGCAGCTTAGGACAGTATAAGTACTTC. Residues: CASSLGQYKYF.

CDR3 in amino acids: CASSLEGQPNTEAFF. The CDR3 coding sequence is TGCGCCAGCAGCCTGGAAGGACAGCCGAACACTGAAGCTTTCTTT. The V and J genes are TRBV5-1 and TRBJ1-1; D may be TRBD1 (6 bases). The CDR3 runs 15 residues. Germline CDR1 SGHRS, CDR2 YFSETQ. The V end was cut by 4 bases, the J end by 1 base, with 14 bases between.

Only one count was recorded for this clone. This rearrangement joins TRBV6-5 to TRBJ2-7, with 10 bases lining up with TRBD2. V trimming: 6 bases; J trimming: 3 bases; junction bases outside the gene matches: 5. The CDR3 extends over 14 amino acids. Germline V gene data show CDR1 as MNHEY and CDR2 as SVGAGI. CDR3: CASRWLAGVYEQYF. CDR3 DNA: TGTGCCAGCAGATGGCTAGCGGGAGTCTACGAGCAGTACTTC.

The J gene is TRBJ1-6, the V gene TRBV7-9, with no clear D. The CDR3 is made up of 15 amino acids. The V gene's germline CDR1 is SEHNR and CDR2 FQNEAQ (reference sequence). V was clipped by 4 bases and J by 10 bases, with 17 bases between them. CDR3 bases: TGTGCCAGCAGCTCGGAGGGTGGAGGGAAATCACCCCTCCACTTT. It yields the protein CASSSEGGGKSPLHF.

The gene calls are TRBV30 and TRBJ2-7; weak D call: TRBD1 (5 bases). The CDR3 consists of 18 residues. CDR1 is GTSNPN, CDR2 SVGIG, per germline (reference sequence). Trimming removed 0 bases at V and 4 bases at J, with 25 bases between. The CDR3 bases are TGTGCCTGGAGTGTACCCCCATTTGGGGCATACGGCGGTTACGAGCAGTACTTC. Translation gives CAWSVPPFGAYGGYEQYF.

This clone is a singleton in its sample. The rearrangement links TRBV5-1 to TRBJ2-1; tentative D call: TRBD2 (5 bases). This CDR3 region has 14 residues. The germline V gene encodes CDR1 SGHRS and CDR2 YFSETQ. Trimming removed 4 bases from V and 2 bases from J, with 10 bases in between. This chain's CDR3 is CASSLDGTYNEQFF. CDR3 nucleotide sequence: TGCGCCAGCAGCCTGGACGGGACCTACAATGAGCAGTTCTTC.

A single count supports this clone. This chain connects TRBV6-5 to TRBJ2-7; D is possibly TRBD2 (6 bases). V was trimmed by 0 bases and J by 6 bases, leaving 15 bases between them. CDR1 and CDR2 from the germline V gene are MNHEY and SVGAGI. This CDR3 is built from 15 residues. This CDR3 reads CASSYSRRGATEQYF. DNA for the CDR3: TGTGCCAGCAGTTACTCGAGGAGGGGCGCCACCGAGCAGTACTTC.

This chain uses TRBV11-2 with TRBJ2-7; the D gene is possibly TRBD2 (6 bases). Trimming pared 4 bases from V and 2 bases from J, leaving 15 bases between. The CDR3 is 15 amino acids. CDR1 is SGHAT and CDR2 is FQNNGV in the germline V gene. In nucleotides, the CDR3 is TGTGCCAGCAGCTCGTCCGGGAGCGTACCCTACGAGCAGTACTTC. This gives the protein CASSSSGSVPYEQYF. The full variable domain, completed using reference TRBV11-2 and TRBJ2-7, is EAGVAQSPRYKIIEKRQSVAFWCNPISGHATLYWYQQILGQGPKLLIQFQNNGVVDDSQLPKDRFSAERLKGVDSTLKIQPAKLEDSAVYLCASSSSGSVPYEQYFGPGTRLTVT.

About this clone itself: This CDR3 is also generated by other DNA sequences in the sample. Here the CDR3 reads CASSFQALNTEAFF. For the CDR3, the DNA is TGTGCCAGCAGCTTTCAGGCGCTGAACACTGAAGCTTTCTTT. The rearrangement joins TRBV11-2 to TRBJ1-1, with D unresolved. The CDR3 has 14 amino acids. Germline values: CDR1 SGHAT, CDR2 FQNNGV. Between the trimmed V and J ends, which lost 3 bases and 0 bases, there was a span of 8 bases.